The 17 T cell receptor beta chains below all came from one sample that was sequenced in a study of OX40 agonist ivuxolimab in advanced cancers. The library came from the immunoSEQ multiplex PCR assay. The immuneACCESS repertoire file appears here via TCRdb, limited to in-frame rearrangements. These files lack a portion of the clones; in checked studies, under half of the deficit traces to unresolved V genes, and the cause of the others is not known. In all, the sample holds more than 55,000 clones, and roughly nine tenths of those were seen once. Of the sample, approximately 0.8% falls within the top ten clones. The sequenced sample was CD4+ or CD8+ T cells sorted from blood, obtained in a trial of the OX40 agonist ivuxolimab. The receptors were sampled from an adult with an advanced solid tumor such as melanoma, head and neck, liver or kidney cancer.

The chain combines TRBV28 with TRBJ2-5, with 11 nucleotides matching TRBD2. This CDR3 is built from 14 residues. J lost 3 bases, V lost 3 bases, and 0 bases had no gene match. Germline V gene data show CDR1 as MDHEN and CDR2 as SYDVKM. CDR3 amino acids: CASSFSGGEETQYF. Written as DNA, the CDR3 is TGTGCCAGCAGTTTTAGCGGGGGGGAAGAGACCCAGTACTTC.

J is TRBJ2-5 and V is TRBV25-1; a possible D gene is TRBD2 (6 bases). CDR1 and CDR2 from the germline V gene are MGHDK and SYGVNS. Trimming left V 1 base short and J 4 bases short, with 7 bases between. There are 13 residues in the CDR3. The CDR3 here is CASSEWGVETQYF. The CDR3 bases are TGTGCCAGCAGTGAATGGGGGGTAGAGACCCAGTACTTC.

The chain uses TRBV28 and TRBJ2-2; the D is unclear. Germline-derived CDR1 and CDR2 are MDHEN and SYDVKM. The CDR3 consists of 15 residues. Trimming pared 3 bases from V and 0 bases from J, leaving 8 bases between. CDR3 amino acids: CASSLTFANTGELFF. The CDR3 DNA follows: TGTGCCAGCAGTTTGACCTTCGCGAACACCGGGGAGCTGTTTTTT.

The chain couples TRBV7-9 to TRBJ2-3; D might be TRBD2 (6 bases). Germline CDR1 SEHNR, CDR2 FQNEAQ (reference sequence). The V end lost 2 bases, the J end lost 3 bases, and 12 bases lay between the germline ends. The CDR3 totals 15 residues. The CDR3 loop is CASSLSGTSTDTQYF. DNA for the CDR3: TGTGCCAGCAGCTTATCTGGGACTTCGACAGATACGCAGTATTTT.

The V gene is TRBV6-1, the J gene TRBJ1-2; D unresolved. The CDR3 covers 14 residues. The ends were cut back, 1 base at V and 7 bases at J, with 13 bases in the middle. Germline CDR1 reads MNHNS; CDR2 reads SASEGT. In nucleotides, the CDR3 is TGTGCCAGCAGTGAAGAACGGAGGCGCGCTGGCTACACCTTC. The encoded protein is CASSEERRRAGYTF.

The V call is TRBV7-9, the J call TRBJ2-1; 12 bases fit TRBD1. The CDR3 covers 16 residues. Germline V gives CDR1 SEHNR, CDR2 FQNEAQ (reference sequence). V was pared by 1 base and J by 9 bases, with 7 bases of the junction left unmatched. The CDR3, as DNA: TGTGCCAGCAGCTTAGTAGGGGGACAGGGGGCGAGTGAGCAGTTCTTC. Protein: CASSLVGGQGASEQFF.

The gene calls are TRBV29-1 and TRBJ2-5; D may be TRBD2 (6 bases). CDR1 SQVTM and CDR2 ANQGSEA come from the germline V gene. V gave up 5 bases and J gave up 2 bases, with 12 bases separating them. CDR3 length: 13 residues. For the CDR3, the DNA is TGCAGCGTTCATGTCGGGGGACAAGAGACCCAGTACTTC. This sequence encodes CSVHVGGQETQYF. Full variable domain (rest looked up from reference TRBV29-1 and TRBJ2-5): SAVISQKPSRDICQRGTSLTIQCQVDSQVTMMFWYRQQPGQSLTLIATANQGSEATYESGFVIDKFPISRPNLTFSTLTVSNMSPEDSSIYLCSVHVGGQETQYFGPGTRLLVL.

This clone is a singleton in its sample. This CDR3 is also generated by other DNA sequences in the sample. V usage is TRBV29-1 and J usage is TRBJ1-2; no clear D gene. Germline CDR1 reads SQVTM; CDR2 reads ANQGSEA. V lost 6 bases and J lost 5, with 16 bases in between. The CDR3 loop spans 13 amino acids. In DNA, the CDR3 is TGCAGCGTCGGAGGGCCCGAACATTATGGCTACACCTTC. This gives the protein CSVGGPEHYGYTF.

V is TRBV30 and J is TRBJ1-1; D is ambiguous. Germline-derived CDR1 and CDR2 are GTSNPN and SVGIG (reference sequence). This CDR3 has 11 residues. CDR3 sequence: CAGERNTEAFF. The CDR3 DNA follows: TGTGCTGGAGAGAGGAACACTGAAGCTTTCTTT.

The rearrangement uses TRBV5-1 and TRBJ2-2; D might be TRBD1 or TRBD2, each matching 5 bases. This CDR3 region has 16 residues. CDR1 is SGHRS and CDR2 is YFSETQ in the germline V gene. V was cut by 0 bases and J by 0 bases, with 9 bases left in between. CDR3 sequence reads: CASSLAGTTNTGELFF. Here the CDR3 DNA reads TGCGCCAGCAGCTTGGCGGGGACGACGAACACCGGGGAGCTGTTTTTT. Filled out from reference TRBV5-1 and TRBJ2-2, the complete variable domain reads KAGVTQTPRYLIKTRGQQVTLSCSPISGHRSVSWYQQTPGQGLQFLFEYFSETQRNKGNFPGRFSGRQFSNSRSEMNVSTLELGDSALYLCASSLAGTTNTGELFFGEGSRLTVL.

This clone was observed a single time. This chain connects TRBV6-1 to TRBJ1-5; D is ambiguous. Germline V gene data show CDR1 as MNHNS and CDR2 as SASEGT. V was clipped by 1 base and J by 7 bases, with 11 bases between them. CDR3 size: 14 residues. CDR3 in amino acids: CASSEGWVNQPQHF. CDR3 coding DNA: TGTGCCAGCAGTGAAGGTTGGGTTAACCAGCCCCAGCATTTT.

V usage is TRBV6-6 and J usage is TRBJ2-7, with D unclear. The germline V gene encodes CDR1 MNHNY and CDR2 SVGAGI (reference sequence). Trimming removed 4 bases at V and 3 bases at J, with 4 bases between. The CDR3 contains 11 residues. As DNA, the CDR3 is TGTGCCAGCAGTTGGGACTACGAGCAGTACTTC. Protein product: CASSWDYEQYF.

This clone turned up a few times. CDR3 nucleotide sequence: TGTGCCAGCAGCTCCTCGGGACAGACGAGGGAGACCCAGTACTTC. It encodes CASSSSGQTRETQYF. The chain employs TRBV7-2 and TRBJ2-5; 7 bases fit TRBD1. Per germline, CDR1 SGHTA and CDR2 FQGNSA. J lost 5 bases, V lost 4 bases, and 10 bases had no gene match. The CDR3 sequence is 15 residues long.

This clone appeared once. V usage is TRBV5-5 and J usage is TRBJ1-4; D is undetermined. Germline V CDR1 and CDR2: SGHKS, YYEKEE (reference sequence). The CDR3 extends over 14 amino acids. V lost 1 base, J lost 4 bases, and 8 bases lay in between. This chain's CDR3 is CASSLSTHNEKLFF. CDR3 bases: TGTGCCAGCAGCTTGTCCACCCATAATGAAAAACTGTTTTTT.

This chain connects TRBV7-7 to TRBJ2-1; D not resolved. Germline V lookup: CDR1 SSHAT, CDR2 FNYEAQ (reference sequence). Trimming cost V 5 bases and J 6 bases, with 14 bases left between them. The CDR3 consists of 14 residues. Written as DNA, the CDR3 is TGTGCCAGCAGCCCAACTTACCTATCCAATGAGCAGTTCTTC. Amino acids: CASSPTYLSNEQFF.

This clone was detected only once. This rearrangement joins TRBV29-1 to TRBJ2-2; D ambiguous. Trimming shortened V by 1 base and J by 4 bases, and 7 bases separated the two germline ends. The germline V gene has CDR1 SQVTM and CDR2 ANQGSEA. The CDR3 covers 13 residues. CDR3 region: CSVEGRTTGELFF. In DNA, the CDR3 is TGCAGCGTTGAAGGGCGAACCACCGGGGAGCTGTTTTTT.

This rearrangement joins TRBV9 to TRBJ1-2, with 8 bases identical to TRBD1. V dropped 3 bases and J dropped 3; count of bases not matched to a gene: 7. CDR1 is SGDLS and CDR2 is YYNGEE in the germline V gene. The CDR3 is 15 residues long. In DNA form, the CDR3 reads TGTGCCAGCAGCGGCGGAGGACAGGGATACTATGGCTACACCTTC. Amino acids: CASSGGGQGYYGYTF.